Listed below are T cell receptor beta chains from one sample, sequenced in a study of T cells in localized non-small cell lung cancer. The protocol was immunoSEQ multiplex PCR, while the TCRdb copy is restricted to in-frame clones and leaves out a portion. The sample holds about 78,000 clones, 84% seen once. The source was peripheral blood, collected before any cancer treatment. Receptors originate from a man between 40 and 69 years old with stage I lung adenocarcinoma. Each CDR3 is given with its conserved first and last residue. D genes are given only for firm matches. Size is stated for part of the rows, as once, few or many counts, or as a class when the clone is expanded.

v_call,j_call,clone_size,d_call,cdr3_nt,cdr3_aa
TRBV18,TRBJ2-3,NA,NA,TGTGCCAGCTCACCACGATATGAGGCAGATACGCAGTATTTT,CASSPRYEADTQYF
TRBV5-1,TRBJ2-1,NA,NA,TGCGCCAGCAGCTTGGGCGACTACAATGAGCAGTTCTTC,CASSLGDYNEQFF
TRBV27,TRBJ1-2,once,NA,TGTGCCAGCGGCACCAGAACTAACTATGGCTACACCTTC,CASGTRTNYGYTF
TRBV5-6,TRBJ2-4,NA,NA,TGTGCCAGCAGCTTGCCCGCCCAGGGGATAAAAACAAGGATTCAGTACTTC,CASSLPAQGIKTRIQYF
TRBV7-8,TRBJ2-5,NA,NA,TGTGCCAGCAGCTTAGTGCCCCTCTGGGAGACCCAGTACTTC,CASSLVPLWETQYF
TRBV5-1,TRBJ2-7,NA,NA,TGCGCCAGCAGCGAGTTGGAGGCGGAGGCAGTTTCCGAGCAGTACTTC,CASSELEAEAVSEQYF
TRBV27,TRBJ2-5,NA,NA,TGTGCCAGCAGTTTATTATTTAGGGGTGGTGAGACCCAGTACTTC,CASSLLFRGGETQYF
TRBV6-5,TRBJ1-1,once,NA,TGTGCCAGCAGTTCCCCCGGGGGGATTAGGGACACTGAAGCTTTCTTT,CASSSPGGIRDTEAFF
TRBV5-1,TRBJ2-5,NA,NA,TGCGCCAGCAGCCTGGAAGCCACTGCGGAGACCCAGTACTTC,CASSLEATAETQYF
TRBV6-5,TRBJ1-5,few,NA,TGTGCCAGCAGTTACTCCCCCATGCAGCCCCAGCATTTT,CASSYSPMQPQHF
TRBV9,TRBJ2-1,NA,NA,TGTGCCAGCAGCGAGGGGGATGGGAGGGACTACATCTACAATGAGCAGTTCTTC,CASSEGDGRDYIYNEQFF
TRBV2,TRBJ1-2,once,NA,TGTGCCAGCAGGGAGGGGCCAGACTATGGCTACACCTTC,CASREGPDYGYTF
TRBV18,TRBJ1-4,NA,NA,TGTGCCAGCTCACCAGAGGCGTGGACTACTAATGAAAAACTGTTTTTT,CASSPEAWTTNEKLFF
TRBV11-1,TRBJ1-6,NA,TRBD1,TGTGCCAGCAGCTTAGCTGGGACAGTTAATTCACCCCTCCACTTT,CASSLAGTVNSPLHF
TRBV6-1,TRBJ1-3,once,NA,TGTGCCGGGGGGTCTAAGACCATATATTTT,CAGGSKTIYF
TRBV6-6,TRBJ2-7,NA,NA,TGTGCCAGCAGTTACTCGATGTGGGCCACCTACGAGCAGTACTTC,CASSYSMWATYEQYF
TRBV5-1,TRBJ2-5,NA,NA,TGCGCCAGCAGCCCCGGAGGGGGTGGACAAGAGACCCAGTACTTC,CASSPGGGGQETQYF
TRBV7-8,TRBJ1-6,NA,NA,TGTGCCAGCAGCTTCAACATGGGGGGAGGGTTTAATTCACCCCTCCACTTT,CASSFNMGGGFNSPLHF
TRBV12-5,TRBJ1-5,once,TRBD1,TGTGCTAGTGCCCACCCCGGACAGGCCCGCGGCAATCAGCCCCAGCATTTT,CASAHPGQARGNQPQHF
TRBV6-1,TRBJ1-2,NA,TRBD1,TGTGCCAGCAGTTGGTTTAACAGGGGTAATGGAGGCTACACCTTC,CASSWFNRGNGGYTF
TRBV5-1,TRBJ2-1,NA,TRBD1,TGCGCCAGCAGCTTGGTAGGGACAGGGCTAAACAATGAGCAGTTCTTC,CASSLVGTGLNNEQFF
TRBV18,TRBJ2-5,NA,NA,TGTGCCAGCTCACCACCGAACAGAACGCGCAACCAAGAGACCCAGTACTTC,CASSPPNRTRNQETQYF
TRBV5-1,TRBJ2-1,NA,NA,TGCGCCAGCAGCTTGGTCGGGACTGATGACAATGAGCAGTTCTTC,CASSLVGTDDNEQFF
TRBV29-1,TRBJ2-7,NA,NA,TGCAGCGTTGAATCAGGGAACTACGAGCAGTACTTC,CSVESGNYEQYF
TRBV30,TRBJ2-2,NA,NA,TGTGCCTGGAGTGTTTCAGGTTGGACCGGGGAGCTGTTTTTT,CAWSVSGWTGELFF
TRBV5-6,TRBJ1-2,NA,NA,TGTGCCAGCAGGATCAGGGACCGAATTTATGGCTACACCTTC,CASRIRDRIYGYTF